The 11 T cell receptor beta chains given below trace back to one sample, sequenced in a study of T cells expressing NK-cell markers. Reanalyzing the 5' RACE reads, TCRdb keeps one entry per CDR3 protein, without DNA. In all, the sample yields about 150,000 distinct CDR3 sequences. The sample comprised blood T cells: a sorted CD56 or NKG2C T cell subset, CD4+ or CD8+ T cells, or bulk PBMC T cells (not recorded which). The receptors come from a man between 18 and 69 years old in good health.

J is TRBJ1-2 and V is TRBV10-3. In germline, CDR1 is ENHRY, CDR2 SYGVKD. The CDR3 length is 11 residues. The CDR3 region is CAISEPDGYTF.

This chain uses TRBV13 with TRBJ2-7; the D gene TCRdb calls, TRBD1, cannot be checked with no DNA. Germline V CDR1 and CDR2: PRHDT, FYEKMQ (reference sequence). The CDR3 covers 15 residues. CDR3 protein: CASSLGGQGNREQYF.

V gene TRBV6-1 combines with J gene TRBJ2-7; checking the TCRdb D call of TRBD2 is not possible without DNA. Looked up from germline, CDR1 is MNHNS and CDR2 is SASEGT. The length of the CDR3 is 15 residues. CDR3 residues: CASRPTGGGFREQYF.

The chain links TRBV13 to TRBJ2-7; TCRdb reports TRBD1, a call that lacks DNA to check it against. In germline, CDR1 is PRHDT, CDR2 FYEKMQ (reference sequence). The CDR3 is 15 residues long. The CDR3 loop reads CASSLTGGQGYEQYF. Filled out from reference TRBV13 and TRBJ2-7, the complete variable domain reads AAGVIQSPRHLIKEKRETATLKCYPIPRHDTVYWYQQGPGQDPQFLISFYEKMQSDKGSIPDRFSAQQFSDYHSELNMSSLELGDSALYFCASSLTGGQGYEQYFGPGTRLTVT.

This sequence joins TRBV27 and TRBJ2-7; TCRdb calls TRBD2, which cannot be checked without DNA. This CDR3 is built from 14 residues. Germline V CDR1 and CDR2: MNHEY, SMNVEV (reference sequence). The CDR3 sequence is CASSSGTIAYEQYF.

The genes are TRBV3-1 and TRBJ2-7; the D call from TCRdb, TRBD2, cannot be confirmed without DNA. This CDR3 is 14 amino acids long. Germline CDR1 and CDR2: LGHDT and YNNKEL (reference sequence). This CDR3 reads CASRVSGGPYEQYF.

V gene TRBV2 combines with J gene TRBJ1-2; lacking DNA, the TRBD1 call made by TCRdb goes unchecked. The CDR3 has 11 amino acids. Germline V gives CDR1 SNHLY, CDR2 FYNNEI. CDR3 amino acids: CASNRGLGYTF.

The genes are TRBV30 and TRBJ1-1. In germline, CDR1 is GTSNPN, CDR2 SVGIG (reference sequence). The length of the CDR3 is 13 residues. This CDR3 reads CAWSQMEGTEAFF.

The chain combines TRBV6-5 with TRBJ2-3; the D call from TCRdb, TRBD2, cannot be confirmed without DNA. The CDR3 covers 16 residues. CDR1 and CDR2 from the germline V gene are MNHEY and SVGAGI. The CDR3 here is CASSYGLAGLTDTQYF.

CDR3 residues: CASSQDWGTDTDTQYF. The genes are TRBV4-2 and TRBJ2-3; TCRdb names TRBD1, which stays unverified in the absence of DNA. The CDR3 length is 16 residues. Germline CDR1 and CDR2: LGHNA and YNFKEQ.

The chain links TRBV15 to TRBJ2-5; TCRdb's D gene call, TRBD2, goes unchecked for lack of DNA. This CDR3 has 15 amino acids. The germline V gene has CDR1 LNHNV and CDR2 YYDKDF (reference sequence). CDR3 residues: CATSITAGGRETQYF.